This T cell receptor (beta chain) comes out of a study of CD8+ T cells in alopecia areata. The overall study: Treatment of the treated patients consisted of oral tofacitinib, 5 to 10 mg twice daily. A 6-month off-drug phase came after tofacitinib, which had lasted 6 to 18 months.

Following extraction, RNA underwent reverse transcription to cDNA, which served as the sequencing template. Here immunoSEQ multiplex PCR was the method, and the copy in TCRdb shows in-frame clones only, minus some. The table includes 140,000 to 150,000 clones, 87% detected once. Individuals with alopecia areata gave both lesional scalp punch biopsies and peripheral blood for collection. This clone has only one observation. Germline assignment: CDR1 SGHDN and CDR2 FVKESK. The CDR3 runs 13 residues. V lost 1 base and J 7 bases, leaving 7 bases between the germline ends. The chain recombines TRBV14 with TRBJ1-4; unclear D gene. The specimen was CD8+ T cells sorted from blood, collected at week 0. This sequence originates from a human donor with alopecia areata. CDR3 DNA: TGTGCCAGCAGCCAAGTCCGAGCTGAAAAACTGTTTTTT. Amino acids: CASSQVRAEKLFF.